Shown below are 11 T cell receptor beta chains from a single sample sequenced in a study of blood T cells in healthy people across ages. Sample-barcoded 5' priming and a J-beta primer mix drove a second PCR of about 6 to 12 cycles. One entry per CDR3 protein, called by TCRdb with MiXCR from the 5' RACE reads. Here the sample spans about 1.5 million distinct CDR3 sequences, 42% being singletons. Specimen: blood. The receptors come from a young woman in good health.

The chain combines TRBV20-1 with TRBJ2-7, with 7 bases matching TRBD2. The CDR3 is 13 residues long. The V gene's germline CDR1 is DFQATT and CDR2 SNEGSKA (reference sequence). The V segment lost 3 bases and the J segment 5 bases; nucleotides outside the gene matches: 7. The CDR3 loop reads CSASGRGTNEQYF. The CDR3, as DNA: TGCAGTGCTAGTGGGCGGGGGACCAACGAGCAGTACTTC.

This chain joins TRBV9 and TRBJ2-1; 9 bases match TRBD2. This CDR3 comprises 16 residues. Germline V gene sequence: CDR1 SGDLS, CDR2 YYNGEE. V lost 3 bases to trimming and J lost 0 bases; unmatched junction nucleotides: 4. CDR3: CASSGSSGTSYNEQFF. The CDR3 DNA reads as TGTGCCAGCAGCGGATCTAGCGGGACCTCCTACAATGAGCAGTTCTTC.

The rearrangement links TRBV7-9 to TRBJ2-1; D is uncertain. Germline V gives CDR1 SEHNR, CDR2 FQNEAQ (reference sequence). This CDR3 has 15 amino acids. Trimming cost V 5 bases and J 4 bases, with 15 bases left between them. This chain's CDR3 is CASSPLSVAYNEQFF. Here the CDR3 DNA reads TGTGCCAGCAGCCCCCTCTCTGTAGCTTACAATGAGCAGTTCTTC.

The chain employs TRBV7-8 and TRBJ2-1; TRBD2 might be the D (6 bases). The CDR3 sequence is 14 residues long. Trimming cost V 6 bases and J 7 bases, with 16 bases left between them. CDR1 and CDR2 from the germline V gene are SGHVS and FQNEAQ. The CDR3 coding sequence is TGTGCCAGCAGTGCGGCTCCTGGGAGGAATGAGCAGTTCTTC. Protein product: CASSAAPGRNEQFF.

There are many counts of this clonotype. The chain links TRBV6-1 to TRBJ2-7; D is possibly TRBD1 (6 bases). There are 13 residues in the CDR3. Germline CDR1 reads MNHNS; CDR2 reads SASEGT. V was shortened by 9 bases and J by 2 bases, with 14 bases between the two germline ends. The CDR3 sequence is CASSEQGTYEQYF. As DNA, the CDR3 is TGTGCCAGTTCCGAACAGGGAACCTACGAGCAGTACTTC.

As for this clonotype: This may be a read error, as it is one base from a much larger clone. The chain carries TRBV24-1 and TRBJ2-4, with unresolved D. The DNA end lines up better with TRBJ2-5; the J call may be wrong. CDR1 KGHDR and CDR2 SFDVKD come from the germline V gene. This CDR3 contains 14 residues. Here the CDR3 DNA reads TGTGCCACCAGTGATGCCAATGACCAAGAGACCCAGTACTTC. It codes for CATSDANDQETQYF.

Concerning this clonotype: No DNA is shown, since the ends of the CDR3 on it are uncertain; the CDR3 is the one TCRdb lists. The CDR3 loop reads CSDLRGRANYGCTF. The chain combines TRBV29-1 with TRBJ1-2; the listed D gene, TRBD1, was not tested against the DNA. The CDR3 extends over 14 residues, inclusive of both ends. Germline V CDR1 and CDR2: SQVTM, ANQGSEA.

The chain is built from TRBV7-9 and TRBJ1-6; 10 positions match TRBD1. Germline V gives CDR1 SEHNR, CDR2 FQNEAQ (reference sequence). The V gene end was trimmed by 11 bases and the J gene end by 9 bases; junction bases not matched to a gene: 7. This CDR3 is 13 amino acids long. This CDR3 is CAGRDRGVSPLHF. In nucleotides, the CDR3 is TGTGCCGGCCGGGACAGGGGCGTTTCACCCCTCCACTTT.

V and J are TRBV6-1 and TRBJ2-4; D is perhaps TRBD1 (5 bases). This CDR3 is built from 12 residues. Trimming removed 7 bases at V and 4 bases at J, with 8 bases between. Per the germline V gene, CDR1 is MNHNS and CDR2 is SASEGT. The CDR3 spells CASTGPKNIQYF. DNA of the CDR3: TGTGCCAGCACAGGGCCGAAAAACATTCAGTACTTC.

This clonotype has a handful of counts. Relative to the germline gene, one junction end is altered; a read error may explain this. The chain carries TRBV7-3 and TRBJ1-1; TRBD1 matches 9 bases. This CDR3 comprises 15 residues. Per germline, CDR1 SGHTA and CDR2 FQGTGA. The CDR3 is CAGSSGTGHLTEAFF. The DNA of the CDR3 is TGTGCCGGCAGCTCCGGGACAGGGCATCTAACTGAAGCTTTCTTT.

This clonotype has a handful of counts. The chain recombines TRBV15 with TRBJ2-1; TRBD2 aligns across 10 bases. The CDR3 spans 19 residues. Germline V CDR1 and CDR2: LNHNV, YYDKDF (reference sequence). With V trimmed by 0 bases and J by 5 bases, 13 bases remained unmatched. The CDR3 reads CATSRDLVGSLAGDNEQFF. The CDR3, as DNA: TGTGCCACCAGCAGAGATCTTGTAGGTAGTCTAGCGGGAGACAATGAGCAGTTCTTC.